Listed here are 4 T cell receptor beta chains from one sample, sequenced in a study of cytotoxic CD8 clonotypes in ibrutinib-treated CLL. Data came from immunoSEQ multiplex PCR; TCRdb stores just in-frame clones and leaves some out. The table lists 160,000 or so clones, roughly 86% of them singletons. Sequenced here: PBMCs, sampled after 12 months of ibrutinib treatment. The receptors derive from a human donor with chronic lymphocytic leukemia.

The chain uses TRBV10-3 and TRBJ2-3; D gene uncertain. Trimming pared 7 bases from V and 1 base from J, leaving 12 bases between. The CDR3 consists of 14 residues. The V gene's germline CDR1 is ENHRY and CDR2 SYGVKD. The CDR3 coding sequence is TGTGCCATCAACGTGGGGTTTCGCACAGATACGCAGTATTTT. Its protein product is CAINVGFRTDTQYF.

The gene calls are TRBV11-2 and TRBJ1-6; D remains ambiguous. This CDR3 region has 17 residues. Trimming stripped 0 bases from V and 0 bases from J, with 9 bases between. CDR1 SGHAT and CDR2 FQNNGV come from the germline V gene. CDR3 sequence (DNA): TGTGCCAGCAGCTTAGATCAGGAGAGCTCCTATAATTCACCCCTCCACTTT. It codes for CASSLDQESSYNSPLHF.

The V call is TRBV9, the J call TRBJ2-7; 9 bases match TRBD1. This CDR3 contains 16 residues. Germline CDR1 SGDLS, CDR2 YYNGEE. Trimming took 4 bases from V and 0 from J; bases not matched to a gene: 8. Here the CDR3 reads CASSYDRGGDSYEQYF. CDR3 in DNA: TGTGCCAGCAGCTACGACAGGGGGGGAGACTCCTACGAGCAGTACTTC. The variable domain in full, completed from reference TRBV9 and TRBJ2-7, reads DSGVTQTPKHLITATGQRVTLRCSPRSGDLSVYWYQQSLDQGLQFLIQYYNGEERAKGNILERFSAQQFPDLHSELNLSSLELGDSALYFCASSYDRGGDSYEQYFGPGTRLTVT.

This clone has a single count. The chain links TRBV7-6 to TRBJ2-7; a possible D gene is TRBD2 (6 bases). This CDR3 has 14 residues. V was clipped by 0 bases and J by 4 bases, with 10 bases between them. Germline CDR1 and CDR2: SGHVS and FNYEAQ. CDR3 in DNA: TGTGCCAGCAGCTTAGCGGGCGGGGAGTACGAGCAGTACTTC. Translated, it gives CASSLAGGEYEQYF.